The 9 T cell receptor beta chains below come from one sample, sequenced in a study of blood T cell repertoires in COVID-19. Some clones are missing from TCRdb's copy, which holds only in-frame ones; the method was immunoSEQ multiplex PCR. The table lists roughly 40,000 clones, approximately 80% of them singletons. Material for sequencing was peripheral blood. The origin of the receptors is a human donor with acute or convalescent COVID-19. The donor label of this sample is uncertain.

The genes are TRBV5-8 and TRBJ1-3; a possible D gene is TRBD1 (5 bases). V lost 1 base and J 5 bases, leaving 16 bases between the germline ends. The CDR3 runs 16 residues. Germline-derived CDR1 and CDR2 are SGHTS and YDEGEE. Here the CDR3 DNA reads TGTGCCAGCAGCTTGTCCAGGGTTGCTACCAGAAACACCATATATTTT. It encodes CASSLSRVATRNTIYF.

The gene calls are TRBV7-2 and TRBJ1-2; no clear D gene. This CDR3 has 16 amino acids. Germline V gives CDR1 SGHTA, CDR2 FQGNSA. Trimming took 1 base from V and 8 from J, leaving 20 bases between them. The CDR3 protein is CASSLDLAANAGGYTF. Here the CDR3 DNA reads TGTGCCAGCAGCTTAGATCTGGCAGCAAACGCGGGGGGCTACACCTTC.

J is TRBJ1-5 and V is TRBV7-9; D is perhaps TRBD1 (5 bases). In germline, CDR1 is SEHNR, CDR2 FQNEAQ (reference sequence). V dropped 3 bases and J dropped 4 bases, with 7 bases sitting between them. The CDR3 has 13 residues. CDR3 amino acids: CASSLKGNQPQHF. CDR3 DNA: TGTGCCAGCAGCTTGAAGGGGAATCAGCCCCAGCATTTT.

V usage is TRBV6-5 and J usage is TRBJ2-1; a possible D gene is TRBD2 (5 bases). There are 14 residues in the CDR3. CDR1 MNHEY and CDR2 SVGAGI come from the germline V gene. V lost 2 bases and J lost 4, with 9 bases in between. The DNA of the CDR3 is TGTGCCAGCAGTTACAGGGAGAAATACAATGAGCAGTTCTTC. Residues: CASSYREKYNEQFF.

This chain uses TRBV2 with TRBJ2-1, with TRBD2 identical over 9 bases. The CDR3 consists of 16 residues. Germline values: CDR1 SNHLY, CDR2 FYNNEI. V dropped 6 bases and J dropped 0; count of bases not matched to a gene: 6. The CDR3 DNA follows: TGTGCCAGCAGGAGAGCGGGGGGTGACTCCTACAATGAGCAGTTCTTC. This codes for CASRRAGGDSYNEQFF.

CDR3: CASSLRGTGTNTGELFF. CDR3 nucleotides: TGCGCCAGCAGCTTACGGGGGACAGGGACAAACACCGGGGAGCTGTTTTTT. The V and J genes are TRBV5-1 and TRBJ2-2; 9 nucleotides agree with TRBD1. Per the germline V gene, CDR1 is SGHRS and CDR2 is YFSETQ. Losses at the gene ends were 2 bases for V and 2 bases for J; bases not matched to a gene: 7. The CDR3 consists of 17 residues.

The chain combines TRBV5-4 with TRBJ2-7, with D possibly matching TRBD2 (6 bases). Germline V gene sequence: CDR1 SGHNT, CDR2 YYREEE (reference sequence). V was pared by 3 bases and J by 5 bases, with 18 bases between. The CDR3 contains 15 residues. The CDR3 region has the DNA TGTGCCAGCAGCTCAACCGGGAGCGGTAGAAACGAGCAGTACTTC. Translated, it gives CASSSTGSGRNEQYF.

V gene TRBV5-1 combines with J gene TRBJ1-5; D is undetermined. CDR3 length equals 14 residues. Deletions cut 1 base from V and 2 bases from J, with 7 bases between. The germline gives CDR1 SGHRS, CDR2 YFSETQ. The DNA for the CDR3 is TGCGCCAGCAGCTTGTTGGGCGGCAATCAGCCCCAGCATTTT. Its protein is CASSLLGGNQPQHF. The variable domain in full, completed from reference TRBV5-1 and TRBJ1-5, reads KAGVTQTPRYLIKTRGQQVTLSCSPISGHRSVSWYQQTPGQGLQFLFEYFSETQRNKGNFPGRFSGRQFSNSRSEMNVSTLELGDSALYLCASSLLGGNQPQHFGDGTRLSIL.

This chain uses TRBV5-6 with TRBJ1-2; D unresolved. Germline CDR1 is SGHDT and CDR2 is YYEEEE. The CDR3 consists of 16 residues. V was pared by 2 bases and J by 1 base, with 15 bases between. In DNA, the CDR3 is TGTGCCAGCAGCTTCCGTACCGGGATCATTAACTATGGCTACACCTTC. Protein product: CASSFRTGIINYGYTF.